These 15 T cell receptor beta chains originate from one sample sequenced in a study of cytomegalovirus exposure and HLA in healthy donors. Amplification used 60 Vbeta primers and 13 Jbeta primers. The table came from immunoSEQ multiplex PCR; TCRdb's copy has only in-frame clones and leaves some out. The sample includes about 130,000 clones, 81% of them seen just once. Sequences were obtained from PBMCs. Receptor source: a woman aged 30 to 39 in good health and CMV-seronegative.

This clone was seen a few times. V usage is TRBV27 and J usage is TRBJ2-2; tentatively, D is TRBD2 (5 bases). Germline CDR1 and CDR2: MNHEY and SMNVEV (reference sequence). The CDR3 is 13 residues long. V lost 4 bases and J 7 bases, leaving 10 bases between the germline ends. The CDR3 loop is CASSWTEGGELFF. The CDR3 nucleotides read TGTGCCAGCAGTTGGACTGAGGGCGGGGAGCTGTTTTTT.

V gene TRBV7-8 combines with J gene TRBJ1-3; D ambiguous. CDR3 length: 16 residues. V lost 2 bases to trimming and J lost 0 bases, with 11 bases between them. CDR1 SGHVS and CDR2 FQNEAQ come from the germline V gene. Written as DNA, the CDR3 is TGTGCCAGCAGCTTACCCAGGATTAACTCTGGAAACACCATATATTTT. Its protein product is CASSLPRINSGNTIYF.

The chain joins TRBV9 to TRBJ2-7, with D perhaps TRBD2 (5 bases). V was pared by 2 bases and J by 2 bases, with 14 bases between. The CDR3 has 15 amino acids. The germline V gene has CDR1 SGDLS and CDR2 YYNGEE. CDR3 residues: CASSVGIGITYEQYF. CDR3 in DNA: TGTGCCAGCAGCGTGGGGATCGGGATAACCTACGAGCAGTACTTC.

The CDR3 here is CASSSSENSNQPQHF. The CDR3 DNA follows: TGTGCCAGCAGCTCCTCAGAAAATAGCAATCAGCCCCAGCATTTT. The chain recombines TRBV7-9 with TRBJ1-5; no clear D gene. V was shortened by 4 bases and J by 0 bases, with 10 bases between the two germline ends. The CDR3 loop spans 15 amino acids. CDR1 and CDR2 from the germline V gene are SEHNR and FQNEAQ (reference sequence).

The chain carries TRBV4-3 and TRBJ1-2; unclear D gene. CDR1 is LGHNA and CDR2 is YSLEER in the germline V gene. Trimming stripped 2 bases from V and 7 bases from J, with 20 bases between. The CDR3 spans 16 residues. The CDR3 spells CASSQFYSQNVGGYTF. CDR3 DNA: TGCGCCAGCAGCCAATTCTACAGCCAGAATGTTGGTGGCTACACCTTC.

Regarding this clone: Its ends do not fully match the called genes, so a read error is possible. The V and J genes are TRBV4-1 and TRBJ2-7; D might be TRBD2 (6 bases). Per germline, CDR1 MGHRA and CDR2 YSYEKL. This CDR3 comprises 16 residues. CDR3 residues: CASSQGLAPSSYGQYF. In DNA, the CDR3 is TGCGCCAGCAGCCAGGGGCTAGCGCCTAGCTCCTACGGGCAGTACTTC.

The V and J genes are TRBV6-4 and TRBJ1-1, with 11 bases identical to TRBD1. Germline V lookup: CDR1 MRHNA, CDR2 SNTAGT. The V gene end was trimmed by 6 bases and the J gene end by 4 bases; junction bases not matched to a gene: 4. The CDR3 has 14 residues. The CDR3 DNA follows: TGTGCCAGCAGAACCGGGACAGGGGGCACTGAAGCTTTCTTT. It translates to CASRTGTGGTEAFF.

The chain has TRBV4-3 and TRBJ2-1, with 10 nucleotides matching TRBD2. The CDR3 extends over 18 amino acids. Per the germline V gene, CDR1 is LGHNA and CDR2 is YSLEER. V shed 1 base, J shed 3 bases, and the junction held 9 bases outside the gene matches. CDR3 protein: CASSQGPRTSGLYNEQFF. CDR3 nucleotides: TGCGCCAGCAGCCAAGGTCCCCGGACTAGCGGACTCTACAATGAGCAGTTCTTC.

The chain combines TRBV11-2 with TRBJ2-3, with D possibly being TRBD2 (5 bases). The CDR3 is 16 amino acids. The V end lost 2 bases, the J end lost 0 bases, and 12 bases lay between the germline ends. In germline, CDR1 is SGHAT, CDR2 FQNNGV. The CDR3 DNA reads as TGTGCCAGCAGCTTATTCCGGGGTTCTAGCACAGATACGCAGTATTTT. Residues: CASSLFRGSSTDTQYF.

The genes are TRBV7-9 and TRBJ2-1; D possibly corresponds to TRBD2 (6 bases). The germline V and J ends were trimmed by 3 bases and 0 bases, with 9 bases remaining between them. CDR1 and CDR2 from the germline V gene are SEHNR and FQNEAQ (reference sequence). The CDR3 length is 15 residues. This CDR3 is CASSFGGGSYNEQFF. The CDR3 coding sequence is TGTGCCAGCAGCTTCGGGGGAGGCTCCTACAATGAGCAGTTCTTC.

The rearrangement uses TRBV9 and TRBJ2-2, with 8 positions matching TRBD2. CDR1 and CDR2 (germline): SGDLS, YYNGEE. The CDR3 has 16 amino acids. Trimming removed 2 bases from V and 3 bases from J; junction bases left unmatched: 6. CDR3 in amino acids: CASSVTGGPYTGELFF. CDR3 DNA sequence: TGTGCCAGCAGCGTTACGGGAGGGCCTTACACCGGGGAGCTGTTTTTT. Together with reference TRBV9 and TRBJ2-2, the CDR3 gives the full variable domain: DSGVTQTPKHLITATGQRVTLRCSPRSGDLSVYWYQQSLDQGLQFLIQYYNGEERAKGNILERFSAQQFPDLHSELNLSSLELGDSALYFCASSVTGGPYTGELFFGEGSRLTVL.

This clone has just one count. The rearrangement uses TRBV5-6 and TRBJ1-2; no firm D call. Germline lookup yields CDR1 SGHDT and CDR2 YYEEEE. This CDR3 has 15 residues. V was trimmed by 0 bases and J by 9 bases, leaving 18 bases between them. CDR3 loop: CASSLEWEEADRYTF. CDR3 in DNA: TGTGCCAGCAGCTTGGAGTGGGAGGAGGCTGATCGCTACACCTTC.

Only one count was recorded for this clone. The chain uses TRBV7-6 and TRBJ2-2, with TRBD2 as a possible D gene (6 bases). The germline V and J ends were trimmed by 5 bases and 0 bases, with 13 bases remaining between them. Germline values: CDR1 SGHVS, CDR2 FNYEAQ. There are 16 residues in the CDR3. CDR3 amino acids: CASSAQTRSNTGELFF. The CDR3 DNA follows: TGTGCCAGCAGCGCCCAGACTAGGTCGAACACCGGGGAGCTGTTTTTT.

The chain couples TRBV7-9 to TRBJ2-5; TRBD1 aligns across 8 bases. V shed 4 bases and J 3 bases; nucleotides not matched to a gene: 7. CDR1 is SEHNR, CDR2 FQNEAQ, per germline (reference sequence). This CDR3 has 15 residues. The CDR3: CASSSRQGWEETQYF. Written as DNA, the CDR3 is TGTGCCAGCAGCTCCAGACAGGGGTGGGAAGAGACCCAGTACTTC.

The chain links TRBV4-2 to TRBJ2-3; 7 bases map to TRBD2. Trimming removed 0 bases from V and 3 bases from J; junction bases left unmatched: 6. Germline loops: CDR1 LGHNA, CDR2 YNFKEQ. The CDR3 extends over 16 amino acids. The CDR3 here is CASSQEGWGGTDTQYF. In DNA form, the CDR3 reads TGTGCCAGCAGCCAAGAAGGGTGGGGGGGAACAGATACGCAGTATTTT.